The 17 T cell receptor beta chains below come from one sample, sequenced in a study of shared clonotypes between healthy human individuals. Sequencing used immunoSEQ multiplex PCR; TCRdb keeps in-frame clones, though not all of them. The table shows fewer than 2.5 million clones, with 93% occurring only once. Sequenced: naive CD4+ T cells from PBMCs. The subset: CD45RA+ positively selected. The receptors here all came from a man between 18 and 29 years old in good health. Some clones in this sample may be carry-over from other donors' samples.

In DNA, the CDR3 is TGTGCCAGCAGCTTAGCCCAGGGGGGGAGCACAGATACGCAGTATTTT. Its protein is CASSLAQGGSTDTQYF. This chain joins TRBV7-9 and TRBJ2-3; D might be TRBD1 or TRBD2, each matching 7 bases. Germline-derived CDR1 and CDR2 are SEHNR and FQNEAQ (reference sequence). The CDR3 is made up of 16 amino acids. V was cut by 0 bases and J by 0 bases, with 10 bases left in between.

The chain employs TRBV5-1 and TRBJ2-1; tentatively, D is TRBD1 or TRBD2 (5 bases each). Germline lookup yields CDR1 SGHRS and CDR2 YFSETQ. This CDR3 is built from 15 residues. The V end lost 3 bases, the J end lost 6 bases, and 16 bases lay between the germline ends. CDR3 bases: TGCGCCAGCAGCTGGCAGGGAGTTGAGGGCAATGAGCAGTTCTTC. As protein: CASSWQGVEGNEQFF.

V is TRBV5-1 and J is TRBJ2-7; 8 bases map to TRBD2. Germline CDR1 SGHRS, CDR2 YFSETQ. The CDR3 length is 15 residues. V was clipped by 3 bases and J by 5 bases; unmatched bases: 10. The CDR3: CASSSAGVAGHEQYF. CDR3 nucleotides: TGCGCCAGCAGCTCCGCGGGGGTAGCGGGACACGAGCAGTACTTC.

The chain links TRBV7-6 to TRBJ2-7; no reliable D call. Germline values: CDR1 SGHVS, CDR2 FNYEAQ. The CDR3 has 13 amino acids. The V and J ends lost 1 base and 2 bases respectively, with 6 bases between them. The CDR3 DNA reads TGTGCCAGCAGCTTAGGTACAACCTACGAGCAGTACTTC. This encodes CASSLGTTYEQYF.

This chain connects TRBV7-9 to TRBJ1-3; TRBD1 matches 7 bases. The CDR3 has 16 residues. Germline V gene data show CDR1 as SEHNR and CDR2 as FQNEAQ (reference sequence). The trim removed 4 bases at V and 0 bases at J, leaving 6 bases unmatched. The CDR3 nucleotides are TGTGCCAGCAGCTCCTCGGACAGGCACTCTGGAAACACCATATATTTT. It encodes CASSSSDRHSGNTIYF.

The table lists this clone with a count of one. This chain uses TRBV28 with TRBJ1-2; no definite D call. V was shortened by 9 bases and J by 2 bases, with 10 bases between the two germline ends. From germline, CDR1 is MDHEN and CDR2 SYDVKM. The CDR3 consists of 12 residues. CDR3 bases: TGTGCCAGTGGCGTGGCCAACTATGGCTACACCTTC. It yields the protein CASGVANYGYTF.

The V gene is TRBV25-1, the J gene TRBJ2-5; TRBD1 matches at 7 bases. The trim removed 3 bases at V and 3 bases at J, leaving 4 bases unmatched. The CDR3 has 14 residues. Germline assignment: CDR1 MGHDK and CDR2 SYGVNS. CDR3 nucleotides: TGTGCCAGCAGTGACCCCACAGGGGAAGAGACCCAGTACTTC. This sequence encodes CASSDPTGEETQYF.

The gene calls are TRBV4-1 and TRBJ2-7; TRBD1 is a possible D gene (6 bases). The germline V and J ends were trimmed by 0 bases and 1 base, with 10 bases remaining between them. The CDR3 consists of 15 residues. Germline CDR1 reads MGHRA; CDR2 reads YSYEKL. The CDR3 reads CASSQDPGQSYEQYF. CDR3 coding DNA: TGCGCCAGCAGCCAAGATCCAGGACAGTCCTACGAGCAGTACTTC.

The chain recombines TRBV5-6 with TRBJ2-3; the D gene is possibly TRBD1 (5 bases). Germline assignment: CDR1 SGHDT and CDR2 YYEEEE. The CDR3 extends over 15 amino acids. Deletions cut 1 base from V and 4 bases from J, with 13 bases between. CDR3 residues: CASSLFRQGADTQYF. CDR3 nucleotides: TGTGCCAGCAGCTTGTTCCGGCAGGGCGCAGATACGCAGTATTTT.

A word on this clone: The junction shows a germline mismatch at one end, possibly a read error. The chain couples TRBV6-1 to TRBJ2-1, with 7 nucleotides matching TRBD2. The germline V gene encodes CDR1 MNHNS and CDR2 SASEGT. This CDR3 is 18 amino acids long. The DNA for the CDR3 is TGTGCCAGCGGTGAATATTTCCGGGGGACTACCCGTGGGAATGAGCAGTTCTTC. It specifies CASGEYFRGTTRGNEQFF.

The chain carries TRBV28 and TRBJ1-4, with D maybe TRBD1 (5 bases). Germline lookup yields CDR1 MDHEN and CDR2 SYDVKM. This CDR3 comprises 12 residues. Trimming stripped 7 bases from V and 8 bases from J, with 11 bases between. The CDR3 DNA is TGTGCCAGCACTTCAGGGATGGAAAAACTGTTTTTT. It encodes CASTSGMEKLFF.

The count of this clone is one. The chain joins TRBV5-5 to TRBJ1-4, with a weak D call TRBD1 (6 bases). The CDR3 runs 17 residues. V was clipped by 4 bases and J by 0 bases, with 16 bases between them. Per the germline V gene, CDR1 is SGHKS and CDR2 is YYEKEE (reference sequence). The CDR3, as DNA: TGTGCCAGCAGCCGAAAAGGGGGTCCCGCAACTAATGAAAAACTGTTTTTT. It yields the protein CASSRKGGPATNEKLFF.

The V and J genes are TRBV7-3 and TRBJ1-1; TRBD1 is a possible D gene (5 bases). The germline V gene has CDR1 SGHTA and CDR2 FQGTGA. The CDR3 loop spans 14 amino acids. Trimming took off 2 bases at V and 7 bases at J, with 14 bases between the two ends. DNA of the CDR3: TGTGCCAGCAGCTTACTGGGGCAGCCTTATGAAGCTTTCTTT. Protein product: CASSLLGQPYEAFF.

The CDR3 nucleotides read TGTGCCAGCAGCTCCCGAGGGGTAGCGGGAGGCGACACCGGGGAGCTGTTTTTT. It is translated as CASSSRGVAGGDTGELFF. V and J are TRBV7-9 and TRBJ2-2, with TRBD2 matching over 10 bases. Trimming cost V 4 bases and J 3 bases; bases outside gene matches: 11. Germline CDR1 and CDR2: SEHNR and FQNEAQ (reference sequence). This CDR3 spans 18 amino acids.

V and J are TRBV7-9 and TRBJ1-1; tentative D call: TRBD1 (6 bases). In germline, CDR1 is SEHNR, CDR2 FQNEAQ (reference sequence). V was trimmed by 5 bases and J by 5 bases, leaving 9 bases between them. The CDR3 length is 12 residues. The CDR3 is CASSKGVTEAFF. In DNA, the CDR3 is TGTGCCAGCAGCAAGGGGGTTACTGAAGCTTTCTTT.

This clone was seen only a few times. CDR3: CASEGTGRGGNTIYF. In DNA, the CDR3 is TGTGCCTCGGAGGGGACCGGCCGAGGCGGAAACACCATATATTTT. The J gene is TRBJ1-3, the V gene TRBV30, with D possibly being TRBD1 (5 bases). The CDR3 has 15 residues. The germline CDR1 and CDR2 sequences are GTSNPN and SVGIG (reference sequence). V lost 7 bases, J lost 4 bases, and 20 bases lay in between.

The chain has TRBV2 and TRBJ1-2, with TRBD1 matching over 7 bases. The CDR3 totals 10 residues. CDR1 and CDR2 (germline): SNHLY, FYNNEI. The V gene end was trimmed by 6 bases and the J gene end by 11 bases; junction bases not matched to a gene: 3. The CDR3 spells CASRTGQYTF. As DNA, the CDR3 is TGTGCCAGCAGGACAGGGCAATACACCTTC.